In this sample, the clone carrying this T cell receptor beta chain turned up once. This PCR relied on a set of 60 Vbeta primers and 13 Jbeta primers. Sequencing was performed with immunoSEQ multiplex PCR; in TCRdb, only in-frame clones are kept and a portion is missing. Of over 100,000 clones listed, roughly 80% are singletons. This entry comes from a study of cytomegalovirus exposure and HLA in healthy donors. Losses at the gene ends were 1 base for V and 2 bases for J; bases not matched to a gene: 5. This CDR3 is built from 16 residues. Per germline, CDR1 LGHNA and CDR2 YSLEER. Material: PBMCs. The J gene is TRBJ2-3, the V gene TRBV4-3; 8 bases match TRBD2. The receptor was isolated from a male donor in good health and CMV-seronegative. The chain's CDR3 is CASSQGIAGPTDTQYF. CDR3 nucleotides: TGCGCCAGCAGCCAAGGAATAGCGGGGCCCACAGATACGCAGTATTTT.